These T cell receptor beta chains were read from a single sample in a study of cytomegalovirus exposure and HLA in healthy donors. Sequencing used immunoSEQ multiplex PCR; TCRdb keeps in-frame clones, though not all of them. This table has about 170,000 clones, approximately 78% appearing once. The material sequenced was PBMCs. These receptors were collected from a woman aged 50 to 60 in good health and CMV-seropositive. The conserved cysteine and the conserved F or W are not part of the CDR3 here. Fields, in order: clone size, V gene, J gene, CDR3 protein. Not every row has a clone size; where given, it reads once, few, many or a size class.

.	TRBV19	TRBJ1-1	ASKAAGDTEAF
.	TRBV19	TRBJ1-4	ASGLTTNEKLF
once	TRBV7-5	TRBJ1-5	ARSRLDDGSNQPQH
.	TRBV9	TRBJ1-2	ASSVSSEGASPNYGYT
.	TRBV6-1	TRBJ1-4	ASSDQAQTATNEKLF
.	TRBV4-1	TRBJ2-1	ASSQDMGGGGYNEQF
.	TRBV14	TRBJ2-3	ASSRSPGQSTDTQY
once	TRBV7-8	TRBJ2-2	ASSLVQNTGELF
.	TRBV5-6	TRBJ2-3	ASSSGQGIDTQY
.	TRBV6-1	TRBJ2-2	ASSPPVGGTGELF
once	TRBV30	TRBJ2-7	AWSSGISYEQY
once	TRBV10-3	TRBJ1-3	AISEVRGRRPSGNTIY
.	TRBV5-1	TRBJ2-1	ASSRIQGAGYDEQF
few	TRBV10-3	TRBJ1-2	AISESRTGEIIYGYT
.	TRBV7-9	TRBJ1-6	ASRGTGKNSPLH
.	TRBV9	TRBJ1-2	ASSVGVRGQGDGYT
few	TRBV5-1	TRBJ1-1	ASSLAGKGGAF
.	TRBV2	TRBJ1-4	ASSRVRGGSREKLF
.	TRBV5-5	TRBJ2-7	ASSPPSGGASEQY
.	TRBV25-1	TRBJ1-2	ASSEPNRGGYGYT
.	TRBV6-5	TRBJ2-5	ASSAGAEKETQY
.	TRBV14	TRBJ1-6	ASSQDRGSYNSPLH
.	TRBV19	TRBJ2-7	ASSIAIQGEQY
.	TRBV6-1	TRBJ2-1	ASSERLAGDL
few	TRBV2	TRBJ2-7	ASLQVSIPPYEQY
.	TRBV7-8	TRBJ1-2	ASSLRGGDRGNYGYT
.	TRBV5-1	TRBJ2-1	ASSRGTSGISSYNEQF
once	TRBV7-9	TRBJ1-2	ASSLPIQGVYYT
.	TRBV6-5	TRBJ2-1	ASSDTRLGNEQF
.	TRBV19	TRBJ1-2	ASRRTGVHDGYT
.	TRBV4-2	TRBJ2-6	ASSQEPRTGVSGANVLT
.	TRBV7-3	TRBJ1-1	ASSLELAREAF
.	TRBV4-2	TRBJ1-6	ASSQEDRGDHSPLH
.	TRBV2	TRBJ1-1	ASRGGGTRIF
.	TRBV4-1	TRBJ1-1	ASSQEGGTEAF
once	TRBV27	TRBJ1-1	ASRGVGLEAF
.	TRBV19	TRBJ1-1	ASTPWGGNTEAF
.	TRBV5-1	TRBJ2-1	ASSLRLAGGTEQF
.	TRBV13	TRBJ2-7	ASSLDVSGDHEQY
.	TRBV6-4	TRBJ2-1	ASSDQAGDYNEQF
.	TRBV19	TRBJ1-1	ASIDKLTTEAF
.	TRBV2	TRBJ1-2	ASSEARDRARNYGYT
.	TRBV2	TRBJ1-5	ASSATGSNQPQH
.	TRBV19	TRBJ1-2	ASSIGFMRTGKYDGYT